This entry is about one T cell receptor (beta chain). Its target is unknown. A multiplex PCR was run with 60 Vbeta primers and 13 Jbeta primers. Assay used: immunoSEQ multiplex PCR; TCRdb lists only in-frame clones, some missing. The sample holds 120,000 to 150,000 clones, roughly three quarters seen once. The record originates from a study of cytomegalovirus exposure and HLA in healthy donors. Deletions cut 2 bases from V and 2 bases from J, with 9 bases between. This CDR3 is 14 amino acids long. Germline CDR1 is MNHNY and CDR2 is SVGAGI (reference sequence). Study results and limitations: In an earlier analysis, productive rearrangement rates for most beta V segments clustered near 87% or 30%.

This TCR derives from a man in his sixties in good health and CMV-seronegative. The sample consisted of PBMCs. The chain joins TRBV6-6 to TRBJ2-5; tentative D call: TRBD2 (6 bases). The chain's CDR3 is CASSYPGTQETQYF. The CDR3 nucleotides are TGTGCCAGCAGTTACCCCGGGACTCAAGAGACCCAGTACTTC.